What follows are 3 T cell receptor beta chains derived from one specimen sequenced in a study of tumor and adjacent non-tumor tissue in lung cancer. RNA was extracted from bulk tissue without any cell sorting. This non-tumor lung sample came from over 3 cm beyond the tumor edge. TCRbeta libraries were built with three rounds of nested PCR, modified from ARM-PCR. TCRdb reprocessed the multiplex PCR reads with MiXCR, giving one entry per CDR3 protein. Among some 80,000 distinct CDR3 sequences listed, over 65% were seen once. The sample consisted of distant non-tumor lung tissue. Receptor source: a man aged 65 to 79 with non-small cell lung cancer.

As for this clonotype: The junction and the germline gene differ at one end; a read error may be behind it. This chain joins TRBV5-5 and TRBJ2-5; unclear D gene. The CDR3 spans 13 residues. The V gene's germline CDR1 is SGHKS and CDR2 YYEKEE (reference sequence). The CDR3 loop reads CAGSLVSPETHYF. The CDR3 DNA reads TGTGCCGGCAGTTTGGTCAGTCCGGAGACCCATTACTTC.

About this clonotype: Its ends do not fully match the called genes, so a read error is possible. The V gene is TRBV2, the J gene TRBJ2-1, with 7 bases aligning to TRBD2. CDR3 length: 13 amino acids. Germline V CDR1 and CDR2: SNHLY, FYNNEI. The CDR3 loop is CACSTSVYNEQFF. The CDR3 DNA reads as TGTGCCTGCAGTACTAGCGTCTACAATGAGCAGTTCTTC.

Details on this clonotype: No conserved phenylalanine or tryptophan ends this CDR3, so it is likely a read error. The chain links TRBV29-1 to TRBJ2-1, with D hard to call. This CDR3 comprises 13 residues. Trimming took off 2 bases at V and 13 bases at J, with 18 bases between the two ends. Looked up from germline, CDR1 is SQVTM and CDR2 is ANQGSEA. CDR3 protein: CSVEFEAYNKQFL. In nucleotides, the CDR3 is TGCAGCGTTGAATTTGAGGCCTACAATAAACAGTTCCTC.